These 19 T cell receptor beta chains came from one sample sequenced in a study of chemoradiotherapy in HPV16-positive cancers. Sequencing used immunoSEQ multiplex PCR; TCRdb keeps in-frame clones, though not all of them. This sample yields about 1,900 clones, of which roughly 90% are seen a single time; around 4.8% belongs to the top ten. The source material was tumor tissue, sampled from a patient who underwent chemoradiotherapy. The origin of the receptors is a human donor with HPV-associated anogenital cancer.

The rearrangement links TRBV19 to TRBJ1-1, with 9 nucleotides matching TRBD1. This CDR3 has 14 residues. Per germline, CDR1 LNHDA and CDR2 SQIVND (reference sequence). After removal of 6 bases from V and 4 bases from J, the junction contained 6 bases not matched to a gene. DNA for the CDR3: TGTGCCAGTAGACCGGGACAGGGTCCCACTGAAGCTTTCTTT. Amino acid sequence: CASRPGQGPTEAFF.

A single count supports this clone. V gene TRBV6-5 combines with J gene TRBJ2-1, with no clear D. CDR1 and CDR2 (germline): MNHEY, SVGAGI. This CDR3 spans 16 amino acids. V lost 3 bases, J lost 9 bases, and 21 bases lay in between. This CDR3 reads CASSYSEEWFRSEQFF. CDR3 sequence (DNA): TGTGCCAGCAGTTATTCAGAAGAATGGTTTCGTAGTGAGCAGTTCTTC.

The rearrangement uses TRBV2 and TRBJ2-7; no clear D. V gave up 6 bases and J gave up 2 bases, with 8 bases separating them. Germline V gene sequence: CDR1 SNHLY, CDR2 FYNNEI. The CDR3 consists of 12 residues. The CDR3 reads CASSLVPYEQYV. Here the CDR3 DNA reads TGTGCCAGCAGCTTAGTACCCTACGAGCAGTACGTC.

This clone was detected only once. V usage is TRBV2 and J usage is TRBJ2-5; 9 bases line up with TRBD2. After removal of 7 bases from V and 4 bases from J, the junction contained 10 bases not matched to a gene. The CDR3 has 15 amino acids. Looked up from germline, CDR1 is SNHLY and CDR2 is FYNNEI. CDR3 region: CASIGVAGVRETQYF. CDR3 bases: TGTGCCAGCATTGGAGTAGCGGGAGTCCGAGAGACCCAGTACTTC.

This clone appeared a single time. The chain couples TRBV6-4 to TRBJ2-1; 7 nucleotides match TRBD2. J gave up 9 bases and V 5 bases, and 10 bases lay outside the gene matches. Per germline, CDR1 MRHNA and CDR2 SNTAGT. The CDR3 consists of 14 residues. Here the CDR3 reads CASSPRGEVGEQFF. In DNA, the CDR3 is TGTGCCAGCAGTCCCCGGGGGGAGGTCGGTGAGCAGTTCTTC.

J is TRBJ2-2 and V is TRBV5-1; 8 nucleotides agree with TRBD2. Germline trimming cut 2 bases from V and 3 bases from J; bases unmatched to any gene: 3. CDR1 is SGHRS, CDR2 YFSETQ, per germline. The CDR3 runs to 15 residues. CDR3 coding DNA: TGCGCCAGCAGCTTTACCGGGGGGGACACCGGGGAGCTGTTTTTT. Its translation is CASSFTGGDTGELFF. Based on the CDR3 plus reference TRBV5-1 and TRBJ2-2, the full variable domain is KAGVTQTPRYLIKTRGQQVTLSCSPISGHRSVSWYQQTPGQGLQFLFEYFSETQRNKGNFPGRFSGRQFSNSRSEMNVSTLELGDSALYLCASSFTGGDTGELFFGEGSRLTVL.

This chain uses TRBV4-2 with TRBJ2-7, with TRBD1 identical over 7 bases. J was trimmed by 0 bases and V by 3 bases; bases with no gene match: 5. The CDR3 runs to 15 residues. Germline V gene lookup returns CDR1 LGHNA and CDR2 YNFKEQ. CDR3 DNA: TGTGCCAGCAGCCAGGATGGGACAGCCTCCTACGAGCAGTACTTC. It is translated as CASSQDGTASYEQYF.

CDR3 in amino acids: CASSQDYQRPSGGYLLTYEQYF. The CDR3 nucleotides are TGTGCCAGCAGCCAAGATTACCAGCGGCCTAGCGGGGGTTATTTGCTTACCTACGAGCAGTACTTC. The chain has TRBV4-2 and TRBJ2-5; 10 nucleotides line up with TRBD2. With the DNA end fitting TRBJ2-7 better, the J assignment may be wrong. The CDR3 extends over 22 amino acids. Germline assignment: CDR1 LGHNA and CDR2 YNFKEQ.

The table lists this clone with a few counts. This chain connects TRBV28 to TRBJ1-2; perhaps TRBD1 as D (6 bases). The CDR3 is made up of 18 amino acids. Trimming took 1 base from V and 8 from J, leaving 26 bases between them. CDR1 MDHEN and CDR2 SYDVKM come from the germline V gene. The DNA of the CDR3 is TGTGCCAGCAGTTTATTTATTGGGGGCGATGACACCTCGGGAGGCTACACCTTC. Protein: CASSLFIGGDDTSGGYTF.

The genes are TRBV7-2 and TRBJ2-3, with 10 bases identical to TRBD1. CDR1 SGHTA and CDR2 FQGNSA come from the germline V gene. J lost 5 bases, V lost 2 bases, and 4 bases had no gene match. This CDR3 region has 15 residues. CDR3 region: CASSLRQGAVDTQYF. The CDR3 DNA sequence: TGTGCCAGCAGCTTAAGACAGGGGGCCGTAGATACGCAGTATTTT.

The V gene is TRBV5-1, the J gene TRBJ1-1; D gene uncertain. The CDR3 covers 16 residues. With 0 bases removed from V and 3 bases from J, the gap between germline ends came to 15 bases. Per the germline V gene, CDR1 is SGHRS and CDR2 is YFSETQ. CDR3 in DNA: TGCGCCAGCAGCTTGGTCGGGAGGGAACGCGACACTGAAGCTTTCTTT. Protein product: CASSLVGRERDTEAFF. The complete variable domain, with remaining parts taken from reference TRBV5-1 and TRBJ1-1, reads KAGVTQTPRYLIKTRGQQVTLSCSPISGHRSVSWYQQTPGQGLQFLFEYFSETQRNKGNFPGRFSGRQFSNSRSEMNVSTLELGDSALYLCASSLVGRERDTEAFFGQGTRLTVV.

The chain combines TRBV6-1 with TRBJ2-7, with TRBD1 matching over 10 bases. Germline lookup yields CDR1 MNHNS and CDR2 SASEGT. CDR3 length: 16 amino acids. With 2 bases clipped from V and 4 bases from J, the junction kept 8 bases outside the gene matches. The CDR3: CASSERGQGSTYEQYF. The CDR3 DNA reads TGTGCCAGCAGTGAAAGGGGACAGGGGAGTACGTACGAGCAGTACTTC.

This chain joins TRBV6-9 and TRBJ1-2, with 7 bases lining up with TRBD1. Per germline, CDR1 MNHGY and CDR2 SVAAGI. This CDR3 spans 18 amino acids. Losses at the gene ends were 0 bases for V and 2 bases for J; bases not matched to a gene: 12. The CDR3 protein is CASSYSVGRDSKNYGYTF. As DNA, the CDR3 is TGTGCCAGCAGTTATTCGGTCGGACGGGACAGTAAAAACTATGGCTACACCTTC.

This clone has only one observation. The chain is built from TRBV5-1 and TRBJ2-2; a weak D match, TRBD1 (5 bases). CDR3 length equals 13 residues. V was pared by 5 bases and J by 5 bases, with 10 bases between. Germline assignment: CDR1 SGHRS and CDR2 YFSETQ. CDR3 amino acids: CASSSGYTGELFF. The CDR3 bases are TGCGCCAGCAGTTCAGGGTATACCGGGGAGCTGTTTTTT.

In DNA, the CDR3 is TGCGCCAGCAGAGGCTGGACTAGCGGGGGGTTCGCAGATACGCAGTATTTT. It yields the protein CASRGWTSGGFADTQYF. V gene TRBV5-1 combines with J gene TRBJ2-3; TRBD2 aligns across 14 bases. Germline CDR1 is SGHRS and CDR2 is YFSETQ. J gave up 4 bases and V 5 bases, and 9 bases lay outside the gene matches. CDR3 length equals 17 residues.

This clone was seen once. This chain links TRBV5-1 with TRBJ1-1; no firm D call. CDR1 is SGHRS and CDR2 is YFSETQ in the germline V gene. The CDR3 extends over 15 amino acids. Trimming took off 0 bases at V and 0 bases at J, with 9 bases between the two ends. DNA of the CDR3: TGCGCCAGCAGCTTGGACTGGTCCATGAACACTGAAGCTTTCTTT. Translated, it gives CASSLDWSMNTEAFF.

The chain has TRBV18 and TRBJ1-1; D gene uncertain. This CDR3 has 16 amino acids. Germline values: CDR1 KGHSH, CDR2 LQKENI. V lost 1 base and J lost 1, with 13 bases in between. The CDR3 region has the DNA TGTGCCAGCTCACCACTACCCGCAGGTGGGAACACTGAAGCTTTCTTT. It is translated as CASSPLPAGGNTEAFF.

This chain links TRBV19 with TRBJ2-2; TRBD2 is a possible D gene (5 bases). Deletions cut 5 bases from V and 7 bases from J, with 14 bases between. CDR1 LNHDA and CDR2 SQIVND come from the germline V gene (reference sequence). The length of the CDR3 is 14 residues. CDR3 bases: TGTGCCAGTAGTTTGTGGTTTCGGGACGGGGAGCTGTTTTTT. The encoded protein is CASSLWFRDGELFF.

This chain connects TRBV28 to TRBJ2-5; 11 nucleotides line up with TRBD2. After removal of 5 bases from V and 5 bases from J, the junction contained 7 bases not matched to a gene. CDR1 MDHEN and CDR2 SYDVKM come from the germline V gene. The CDR3 is made up of 15 amino acids. CDR3 coding DNA: TGTGCCAGCAGTCCCCGACTAGCGGGGATGGAGACCCAGTACTTC. Encoded protein: CASSPRLAGMETQYF. The variable domain in full, completed from reference TRBV28 and TRBJ2-5, reads DVKVTQSSRYLVKRTGEKVFLECVQDMDHENMFWYRQDPGLGLRLIYFSYDVKMKEKGDIPEGYSVSREKKERFSLILESASTNQTSMYLCASSPRLAGMETQYFGPGTRLLVL.